Sequencing of this T cell receptor beta chain was carried out in a study of T cell responses to AZD1222 COVID-19 vaccine. Produced via immunoSEQ multiplex PCR; TCRdb's table is partial and in-frame only. The sample has 100,000 to 130,000 clones, 92% seen once. Between the trimmed V and J ends, which lost 1 base and 6 bases, there was a span of 16 bases. This CDR3 has 16 residues. Germline CDR1 LGHDT, CDR2 YNNKEL (reference sequence). The sample consisted of peripheral blood, taken 28 days after the second AZD1222 dose. The sequence derives from an adult who received the AZD1222 COVID-19 vaccine. This chain uses TRBV3-1 (or the pseudogene TRBV3-2) with TRBJ1-5, with unresolved D. The CDR3 coding sequence is TGTGCCAGCAGCCAAGGTCAGGATGAGGGATGTCAGCCCCAGCATTTT. Amino acid sequence: CASSQGQDEGCQPQHF.